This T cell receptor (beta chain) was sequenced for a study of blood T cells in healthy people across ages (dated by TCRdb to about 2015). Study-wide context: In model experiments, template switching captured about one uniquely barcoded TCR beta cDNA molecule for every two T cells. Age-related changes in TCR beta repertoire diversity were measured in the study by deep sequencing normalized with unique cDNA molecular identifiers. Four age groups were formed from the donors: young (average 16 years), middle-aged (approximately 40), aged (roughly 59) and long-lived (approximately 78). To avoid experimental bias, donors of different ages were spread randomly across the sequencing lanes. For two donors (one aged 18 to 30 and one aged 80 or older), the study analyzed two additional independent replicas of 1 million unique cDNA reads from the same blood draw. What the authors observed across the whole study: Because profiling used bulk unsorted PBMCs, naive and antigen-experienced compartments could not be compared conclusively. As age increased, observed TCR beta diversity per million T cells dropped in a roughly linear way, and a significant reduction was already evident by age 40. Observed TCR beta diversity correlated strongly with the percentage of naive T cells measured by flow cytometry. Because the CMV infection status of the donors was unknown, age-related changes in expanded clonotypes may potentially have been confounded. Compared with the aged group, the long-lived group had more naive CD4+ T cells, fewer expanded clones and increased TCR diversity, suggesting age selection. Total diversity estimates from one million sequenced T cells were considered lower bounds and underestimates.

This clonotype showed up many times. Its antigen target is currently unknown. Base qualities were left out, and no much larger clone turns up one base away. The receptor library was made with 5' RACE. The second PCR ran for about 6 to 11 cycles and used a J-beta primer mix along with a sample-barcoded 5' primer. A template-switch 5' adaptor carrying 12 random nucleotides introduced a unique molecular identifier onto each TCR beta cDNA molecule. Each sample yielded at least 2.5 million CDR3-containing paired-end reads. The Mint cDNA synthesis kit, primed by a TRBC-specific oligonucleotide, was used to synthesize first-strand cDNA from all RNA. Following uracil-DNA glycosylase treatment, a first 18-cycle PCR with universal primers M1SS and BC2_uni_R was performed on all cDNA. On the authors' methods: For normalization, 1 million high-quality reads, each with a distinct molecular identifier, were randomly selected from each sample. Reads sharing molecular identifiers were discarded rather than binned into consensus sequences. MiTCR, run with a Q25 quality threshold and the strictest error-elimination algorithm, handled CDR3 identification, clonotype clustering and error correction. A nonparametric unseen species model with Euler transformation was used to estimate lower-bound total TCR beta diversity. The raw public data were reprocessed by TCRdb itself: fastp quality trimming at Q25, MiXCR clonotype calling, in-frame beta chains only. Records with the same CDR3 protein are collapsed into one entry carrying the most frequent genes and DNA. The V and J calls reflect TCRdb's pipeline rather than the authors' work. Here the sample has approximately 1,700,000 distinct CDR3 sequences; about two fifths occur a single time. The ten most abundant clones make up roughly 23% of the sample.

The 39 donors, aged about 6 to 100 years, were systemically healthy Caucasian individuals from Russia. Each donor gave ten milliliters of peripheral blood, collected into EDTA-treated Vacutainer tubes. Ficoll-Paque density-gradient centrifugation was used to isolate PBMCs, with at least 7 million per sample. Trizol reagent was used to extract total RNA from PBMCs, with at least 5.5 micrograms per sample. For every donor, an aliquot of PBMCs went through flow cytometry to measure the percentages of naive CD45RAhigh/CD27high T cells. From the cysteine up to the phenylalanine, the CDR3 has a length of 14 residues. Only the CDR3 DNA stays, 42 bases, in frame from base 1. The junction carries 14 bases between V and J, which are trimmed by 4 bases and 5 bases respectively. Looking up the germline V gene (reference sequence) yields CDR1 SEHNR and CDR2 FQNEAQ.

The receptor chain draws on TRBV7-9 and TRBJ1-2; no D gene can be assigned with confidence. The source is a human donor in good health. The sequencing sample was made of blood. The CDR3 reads CASSSFLSLYGYTF. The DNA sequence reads TGTGCCAGCAGCTCCTTTCTTTCCCTTTATGGCTACACCTTC.